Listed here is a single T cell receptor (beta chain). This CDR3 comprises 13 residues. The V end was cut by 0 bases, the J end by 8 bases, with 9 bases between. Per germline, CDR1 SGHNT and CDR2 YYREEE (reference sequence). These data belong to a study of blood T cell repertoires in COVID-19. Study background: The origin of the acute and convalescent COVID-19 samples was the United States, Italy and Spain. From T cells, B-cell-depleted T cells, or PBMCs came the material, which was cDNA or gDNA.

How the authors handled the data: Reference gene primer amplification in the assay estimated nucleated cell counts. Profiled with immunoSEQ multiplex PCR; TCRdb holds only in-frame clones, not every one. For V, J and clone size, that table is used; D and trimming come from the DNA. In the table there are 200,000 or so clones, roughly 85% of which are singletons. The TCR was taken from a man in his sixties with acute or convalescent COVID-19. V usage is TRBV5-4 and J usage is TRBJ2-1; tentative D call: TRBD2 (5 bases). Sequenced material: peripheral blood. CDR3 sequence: CASSLAGVHEQFF. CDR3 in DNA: TGTGCCAGCAGCTTGGCCGGGGTCCATGAGCAGTTCTTC.